Described below is a single T cell receptor beta chain sequence and its context. This entry belongs to a study of blood T cell repertoires in COVID-19. The overall study: The analysed material was cDNA or gDNA that came from T cells, B-cell-depleted T cells, or PBMCs.

The V gene's germline CDR1 is SNHLY and CDR2 FYNNEI. The ends were cut back, 2 bases at V and 3 bases at J, with 10 bases in the middle. The CDR3 is 15 amino acids. Assay used: immunoSEQ multiplex PCR; TCRdb lists only in-frame clones, some missing. The profile shows over 200,000 clones, 87% of them singletons. The chain joins TRBV2 to TRBJ2-2; TRBD1 might be the D (5 bases). Source material: peripheral blood. The clonotype comes from a woman between 18 and 30 years old who had recovered from COVID-19. CDR3 sequence (DNA): TGTGCCAGCAGTGAAAGGGGCAGGGACACCGGGGAGCTGTTTTTT. Translation gives CASSERGRDTGELFF.